These T cell receptor beta chains were read from a single sample in a study of CD8 T cells in Susac syndrome. TCRdb passed the immunoSEQ multiplex PCR reads through MiXCR, listing each CDR3 protein once. The sample has around 100,000 distinct CDR3 sequences, around 96% seen once. Sequenced: CD8+ T cells from PBMCs. These receptors originate from a human donor with Susac syndrome. Each CDR3 is given with its conserved first and last residue. The order of the fields is CDR3 length, V gene, clone size, J gene, D gene, CDR3 DNA, CDR3 protein. D genes are given only for firm matches. Size values are once, few and many counts, or a class for expanded clones, and some rows have none.

len: 14; v_gene: TRBV12-3/TRBV12-4; abundance: NA; j_gene: TRBJ2-2; d_gene: NA; CDR3nt: TGTGCCAGCAGGCCACAAGACAGCACCGGGGAGCTGTTTTTT; CDR3aa: CASRPQDSTGELFF
len: 12; v_gene: TRBV29-1; abundance: once; j_gene: TRBJ2-1; d_gene: TRBD1; CDR3nt: TGCAGCGTAGCGACAGGGAACAATGAGCAGTTCTTC; CDR3aa: CSVATGNNEQFF
len: 14; v_gene: TRBV2; abundance: NA; j_gene: TRBJ1-1; d_gene: TRBD1; CDR3nt: TGTGCCAGCAGTGAATACAGGGGGAGGGCTGAAGCTTTCTTT; CDR3aa: CASSEYRGRAEAFF
len: 14; v_gene: TRBV6-5; abundance: NA; j_gene: TRBJ1-6; d_gene: NA; CDR3nt: TGTGCCAGCAGTTATGGGGACTCTAATTCACCCCTCCACTTT; CDR3aa: CASSYGDSNSPLHF
len: 13; v_gene: TRBV29-1; abundance: NA; j_gene: TRBJ2-7; d_gene: NA; CDR3nt: TGCAGCGGGCTGACGGGAAACTCCTACGAGCAGTACTTC; CDR3aa: CSGLTGNSYEQYF
len: 13; v_gene: TRBV4-1; abundance: NA; j_gene: TRBJ2-7; d_gene: NA; CDR3nt: TGCGCCAGCAGCCAAGAGCTAGCAAACGAGCAGTACTTC; CDR3aa: CASSQELANEQYF
len: 16; v_gene: TRBV6-1; abundance: NA; j_gene: TRBJ2-1; d_gene: NA; CDR3nt: TGTGCCAGCAGTGAACGGGACGGCCTAGGGACCATGAAACAGTTCTTC; CDR3aa: CASSERDGLGTMKQFF
len: 13; v_gene: TRBV9; abundance: NA; j_gene: TRBJ2-1; d_gene: NA; CDR3nt: TGTGCCAGCAGCGTAGTGGCTAGCAGTGAGCAGTTCTTC; CDR3aa: CASSVVASSEQFF
len: 14; v_gene: TRBV12-3/TRBV12-4; abundance: NA; j_gene: TRBJ2-7; d_gene: TRBD1; CDR3nt: TGTGCCAGCAGCCCGGCCGGGACAGGGGACGAGCAGTACTTC; CDR3aa: CASSPAGTGDEQYF
len: 16; v_gene: TRBV4-1; abundance: NA; j_gene: TRBJ2-6; d_gene: NA; CDR3nt: TGCGCCAGCAGCCAAGAGTCCAGGGCCGGGGCCAACGTCCTGACTTTC; CDR3aa: CASSQESRAGANVLTF
len: 16; v_gene: TRBV27; abundance: NA; j_gene: TRBJ2-1; d_gene: NA; CDR3nt: TGTGCCAGCGGCCACCGGGGCCTAAGAGCGGTCAATGAGCAGTTCTTC; CDR3aa: CASGHRGLRAVNEQFF
len: 15; v_gene: TRBV9; abundance: NA; j_gene: TRBJ1-1; d_gene: NA; CDR3nt: TGTGCCAGCAGCCCCCTCGGGGGCATGAACACTGAAGCTTTCTTT; CDR3aa: CASSPLGGMNTEAFF
len: 11; v_gene: TRBV3-1; abundance: NA; j_gene: TRBJ2-5; d_gene: NA; CDR3nt: TGTGCCAGCCGGCAGCAAGAGACCCAGTACTTC; CDR3aa: CASRQQETQYF
len: 18; v_gene: TRBV3-1; abundance: NA; j_gene: TRBJ2-3; d_gene: TRBD2; CDR3nt: TGTGCCAGCAGCCAAGAGAGACTAGCGGGGGCCAAAACAGATACGCAGTATTTT; CDR3aa: CASSQERLAGAKTDTQYF
len: 15; v_gene: TRBV12-3/TRBV12-4; abundance: few; j_gene: TRBJ1-3; d_gene: NA; CDR3nt: TGTGCCAGCAGTTGTGACAGTCCATGGGAAAACACCATATATTTT; CDR3aa: CASSCDSPWENTIYF
len: 15; v_gene: TRBV4-1; abundance: NA; j_gene: TRBJ2-5; d_gene: NA; CDR3nt: TGCGCCAGCAGCCAAGTAGGTGTTGGCCGAGAGACCCAGTACTTC; CDR3aa: CASSQVGVGRETQYF
len: 16; v_gene: TRBV7-9; abundance: NA; j_gene: TRBJ1-2; d_gene: NA; CDR3nt: TGTGCCAGCAGCTTAGGGAGTTACTTATCAAACTATGGCTACACCTTC; CDR3aa: CASSLGSYLSNYGYTF
len: 13; v_gene: TRBV15; abundance: NA; j_gene: TRBJ2-1; d_gene: NA; CDR3nt: TGTGCCACCAGCAGAGGAGGATTTAATGAGCAGTTCTTC; CDR3aa: CATSRGGFNEQFF
len: 11; v_gene: TRBV20-1; abundance: NA; j_gene: TRBJ2-1; d_gene: NA; CDR3nt: TGCAGTGCTAGAGTTAGTGGTGAGCAGTTCTTC; CDR3aa: CSARVSGEQFF
len: 15; v_gene: TRBV27; abundance: NA; j_gene: TRBJ2-3; d_gene: TRBD2; CDR3nt: TGTGCCAGCAGTTTTACTAGCGAGGGCACAGATACGCAGTATTTT; CDR3aa: CASSFTSEGTDTQYF
len: 14; v_gene: TRBV5-4; abundance: NA; j_gene: TRBJ2-5; d_gene: TRBD1; CDR3nt: TGTGCCAGCAGCTCGGGACAGTACCAAGAGACCCAGTACTTC; CDR3aa: CASSSGQYQETQYF
len: 12; v_gene: TRBV29-1; abundance: few; j_gene: TRBJ2-7; d_gene: NA; CDR3nt: TGCAGCGTTGATGACCGAGGGGACGAGCAGTACTTC; CDR3aa: CSVDDRGDEQYF
len: 17; v_gene: TRBV27; abundance: NA; j_gene: TRBJ1-1; d_gene: NA; CDR3nt: TGTGCCAGCAGTTTATCCCCCGTTGCCGCCTTGAACACTGAAGCTTTCTTT; CDR3aa: CASSLSPVAALNTEAFF
len: 16; v_gene: TRBV15; abundance: NA; j_gene: TRBJ1-5; d_gene: NA; CDR3nt: TGTGCCACCAGCAGAGATCGGGGGGCCGGCAATCAGCCCCAGCATTTT; CDR3aa: CATSRDRGAGNQPQHF
len: 14; v_gene: TRBV24-1; abundance: NA; j_gene: TRBJ2-7; d_gene: NA; CDR3nt: TGTGCCACCAGTGACCGGGGCGGGATCGGCGAGCAGTACTTC; CDR3aa: CATSDRGGIGEQYF
len: 14; v_gene: TRBV28; abundance: NA; j_gene: TRBJ2-2; d_gene: NA; CDR3nt: TGTGCCAGCAGTACATACAGGAACACCGGGGAGCTGTTTTTT; CDR3aa: CASSTYRNTGELFF
len: 13; v_gene: TRBV18; abundance: NA; j_gene: TRBJ1-5; d_gene: NA; CDR3nt: TGTGCCAGCTCACGAGGGGTGGAACAGCCCCAGCATTTT; CDR3aa: CASSRGVEQPQHF